These T cell receptor beta chains were read from a single sample in a study of cytomegalovirus exposure and HLA in healthy donors. This table comes from immunoSEQ multiplex PCR, and its TCRdb copy is limited to in-frame clones, with some not included. The table lists approximately 190,000 clones, approximately 78% of them singletons. Specimen: PBMCs. The origin of the receptors is a woman in her 50s in good health and CMV-seropositive. Each CDR3 is given without its conserved first and last residue.

J gene: TRBJ2-3
V gene: TRBV9
CDR3 protein: ASSVGAGARDTQY

J gene: TRBJ1-1
V gene: TRBV4-3
CDR3 protein: ASSQRLGANTEAF

J gene: -
V gene: TRBV7-9
CDR3 protein: ASRKGTDYEQY

J gene: TRBJ2-5
V gene: TRBV2
CDR3 protein: ASGGEEETQY

J gene: TRBJ2-2
V gene: TRBV7-9
CDR3 protein: ASSLYGSRTGELF

J gene: TRBJ1-6
V gene: TRBV5-6
CDR3 protein: ASSWGTGEVRSPLH

J gene: TRBJ2-7
V gene: TRBV18
CDR3 protein: ASSPGTGVLEQY

J gene: TRBJ2-2
V gene: TRBV11-2
CDR3 protein: ASSLEAGRTGELF

J gene: -
V gene: TRBV2
CDR3 protein: ASSGLYEQY

J gene: TRBJ1-1
V gene: TRBV7-8
CDR3 protein: ASSLEFQYTEAF

J gene: TRBJ1-5
V gene: TRBV6-5
CDR3 protein: ASSEWGVQPQH

J gene: TRBJ2-5
V gene: TRBV28
CDR3 protein: ASKLAGASQETQY

J gene: TRBJ2-1
V gene: TRBV27
CDR3 protein: ASSPGTGRGNEQF

J gene: TRBJ1-6
V gene: TRBV30
CDR3 protein: AWSINMRQGNFRPSPLH

J gene: TRBJ1-5
V gene: TRBV19
CDR3 protein: ASSIGRGGPQH

J gene: TRBJ2-7
V gene: TRBV29-1
CDR3 protein: SVQDTSVYEQY

J gene: TRBJ2-1
V gene: TRBV7-3
CDR3 protein: ASSLLGGEQF

J gene: TRBJ2-1
V gene: TRBV27
CDR3 protein: ASARGYRREEQF

J gene: TRBJ2-3
V gene: TRBV30
CDR3 protein: AFSGVTQDTQY

J gene: TRBJ2-5
V gene: TRBV10-3
CDR3 protein: AISELGAQETQY

J gene: TRBJ2-2
V gene: TRBV5-1
CDR3 protein: ASSLEGPRYTGELF